A selection of T cell receptor beta chains follows, all from one sample in a study of shared clonotypes between healthy human individuals. Some clones are missing from TCRdb's copy, which holds only in-frame ones; the method was immunoSEQ multiplex PCR. The table includes about 2.3 million clones, 93% detected once. Material for sequencing was naive CD4+ T cells from PBMCs. The receptors originated from a man between 18 and 29 years old in good health. Some clones in this sample may be carry-over from other donors' samples. The CDR3 runs from the conserved cysteine through the conserved F or W. The D gene is left open where the match is weak. The size field is filled for only some rows; it gives once, few, many or a size class.

.,TRBJ1-5,.,TRBV28,TGTGCCAGCAGTTCACTCTCGGACAGTAAAGTTAGCAATCAGCCCCAGCATTTT,CASSSLSDSKVSNQPQHF
.,TRBJ1-2,.,TRBV6-5,TGTGCCAGCACCCCCGGGGCAGGGACTTTTGGCTACACCTTC,CASTPGAGTFGYTF
.,TRBJ2-7,.,TRBV30,TGTGCCTGGAGTGTAGCCGACTACGAGCAGTACTTC,CAWSVADYEQYF
.,TRBJ2-7,.,TRBV19,TGTGCCAGTAGTATCGGCAGAACCAGGGGTTACGAGCAGTACTTC,CASSIGRTRGYEQYF
.,TRBJ1-2,.,TRBV5-1,TGCGCCAGCAGCCTTTCCGGAGTCCTAGACTATGGCTACACCTTC,CASSLSGVLDYGYTF
TRBD1,TRBJ2-1,.,TRBV6-6,TGTGCCAGCAAAACCGGGACAGGGAGGTTGAATGAGCAGTTCTTC,CASKTGTGRLNEQFF
.,TRBJ2-5,.,TRBV7-8,TGTGCCAGCAGCTTACGACAGGAAGAGACCCAGTACTTC,CASSLRQEETQYF
TRBD2,TRBJ2-1,.,TRBV18,TGTGCCAGCTCACCAGAGGTCCTAGCGGGGAATGAGCAGTTCTTC,CASSPEVLAGNEQFF
.,TRBJ1-1,.,TRBV11-2,TGTGCCAGCAGCTTAGTCGGAGGGAACACTGAAGCTTTCTTT,CASSLVGGNTEAFF
TRBD2,TRBJ2-7,.,TRBV5-1,TGCGCCAGCAGCTTGGAGCGGGGGCTTTCCTACGAGCAGTACTTC,CASSLERGLSYEQYF
.,TRBJ1-2,.,TRBV28,TGTGCCAGCAGTTTACAGGGGCAGGGCTACACCTTC,CASSLQGQGYTF
.,TRBJ2-7,once,TRBV7-9,TGTGCCAGCAGCGGTACAGGGACGGTTGGCTACGAGCAGTACTTC,CASSGTGTVGYEQYF
.,TRBJ2-7,once,TRBV15,TGTGCCACCAGCAGCGGACCGTACTACGAGCAGTACTTC,CATSSGPYYEQYF
.,TRBJ2-1,.,TRBV13,TGTGCCAGCAGCCGCGGGACAGCCTACAATGAGCAGTTCTTC,CASSRGTAYNEQFF
.,TRBJ2-5,.,TRBV5-4,TGTGCCAGCAGCTTGGCACTGATGCGAGAGACCCAGTACTTC,CASSLALMRETQYF
.,TRBJ1-1,.,TRBV29-1,TGCAGCGTTGAGCGAGGGACGAACACTGAAGCTTTCTTT,CSVERGTNTEAFF
.,TRBJ1-1,.,TRBV28,TGTGCCAGCAGTTTAGGGGCCGAAGCAAACACTGAAGCTTTCTTT,CASSLGAEANTEAFF
.,TRBJ2-2,.,TRBV7-3,TGTGCCAGCAGCTTACTGTTAGTCCCACTCGGGGGCGGGGAGCTGTTTTTT,CASSLLLVPLGGGELFF
TRBD2,TRBJ2-5,.,TRBV9,TGTGCCAGCAGCGTAGCTCTAGCGGGAGAAGGGCCCCAGTACTTC,CASSVALAGEGPQYF
.,TRBJ2-1,.,TRBV29-1,TGCAGCGTTGAAGGGGTCTTCTCCTACAATGAGCAGTTCTTC,CSVEGVFSYNEQFF
.,TRBJ2-6,.,TRBV28,TGTGCCAGCAGCTACAGGTCTGGGGCCAACGTCCTGACTTTC,CASSYRSGANVLTF
.,TRBJ2-1,.,TRBV28,TGTGCCAGCAGTCCTGGGGACCTCAATGAGCAGTTCTTC,CASSPGDLNEQFF
.,TRBJ1-5,.,TRBV7-8,TGTGCCAGCAGCCTCCGGGGGGCGAGTCAGCCCCAGCATTTT,CASSLRGASQPQHF
.,TRBJ2-3,.,TRBV5-1,TGCGCCAGCAGCTTAGGCGGGGTGGGCACAGATACGCAGTATTTT,CASSLGGVGTDTQYF
.,TRBJ2-7,once,TRBV27,TGTGCCAGCAGTTTATGGGGCGCGGAGCCTTCCGAGCAGTACTTC,CASSLWGAEPSEQYF
.,TRBJ1-2,.,TRBV19,TGTGCCAGTAGTGTTCAGGCTTTGAGTGGCTACACCTTC,CASSVQALSGYTF
.,TRBJ2-7,once,TRBV28,TGTGCCAGCAGTTCTGGGGGGGCAGGGAGCTCCTACGAGCAGTACTTC,CASSSGGAGSSYEQYF
.,TRBJ2-7,.,TRBV4-3,TGCGCCAGCAGCTGGGGTCTTCAGGGCGAGCAGTACTTC,CASSWGLQGEQYF
.,TRBJ2-7,.,TRBV7-2,TGTGCCAGCAGCTTAGAGCGGCAGGGGATAAGCGAGCAGTACTTC,CASSLERQGISEQYF
.,TRBJ2-7,.,TRBV28,TGTGCCAGCAGTGGTAGACTTCTCGGGGTTGAGCAGTACTTC,CASSGRLLGVEQYF
.,TRBJ2-7,.,TRBV11-2,TGTGCCAGCAGCTTAGTCAAAAACGGTGTTTACGAGCAGTACTTC,CASSLVKNGVYEQYF
TRBD2,TRBJ2-3,.,TRBV9,TGTGCCAGCAGCGTACGAGCGGGAGGGTCAGATACGCAGTATTTT,CASSVRAGGSDTQYF
.,TRBJ2-3,.,TRBV7-2,TGTGCCAGCAGCCGCGCCCGCACAGATACGCAGTATTTT,CASSRARTDTQYF
.,TRBJ2-5,.,TRBV7-9,TGTGCCAGCAGCTTAGGAGAGGGCGACCAAGAGACCCAGTACTTC,CASSLGEGDQETQYF
TRBD1,TRBJ1-2,.,TRBV19,TGTGCCAGTAGTATCCTCGACAGGGTGGATGGCTACACCTTC,CASSILDRVDGYTF